The next 14 T cell receptor beta chains were all read from a single sample in a study of blood T cell repertoires in COVID-19. Sequencing was performed with immunoSEQ multiplex PCR; in TCRdb, only in-frame clones are kept and a portion is missing. This sample has about 320,000 clones, with around 90% found just once. Sequencing used PBMCs or T cells enriched from blood (not recorded which). The source of these receptors is a man aged 55-75 years who had recovered from COVID-19.

This chain joins TRBV7-9 and TRBJ1-2, with a possible D match to TRBD1 (6 bases). Per germline, CDR1 SEHNR and CDR2 FQNEAQ (reference sequence). CDR3 size: 12 residues. Deletions cut 5 bases from V and 4 bases from J, with 8 bases between. The CDR3 DNA sequence: TGTGCCAGCAGCATGGACAGCTATGGCTACACCTTC. The encoded protein is CASSMDSYGYTF. Full variable domain (remainder filled in from reference TRBV7-9 and TRBJ1-2): DTGVSQNPRHKITKRGQNVTFRCDPISEHNRLYWYRQTLGQGPEFLTYFQNEAQLEKSRLLSDRFSAERPKGSFSTLEIQRTEQGDSAMYLCASSMDSYGYTFGSGTRLTVV.

The chain is built from TRBV7-8 and TRBJ2-7, with 12 bases fitting TRBD2. The CDR3 is 16 residues long. Germline V gene sequence: CDR1 SGHVS, CDR2 FQNEAQ. The ends lost 5 bases at V and 6 bases at J; junction bases unmatched: 11. CDR3 amino acids: CASSRWTSGTVSEQYF. The DNA of the CDR3 is TGTGCCAGCAGCCGATGGACTAGCGGGACCGTGAGCGAGCAGTACTTC.

This clone was picked up one time. At the DNA level, this CDR3 is encoded by other sequences in the same sample as well. The V and J genes are TRBV27 and TRBJ2-1, with TRBD2 as a possible D gene (6 bases). Germline V gene sequence: CDR1 MNHEY, CDR2 SMNVEV (reference sequence). There are 14 residues in the CDR3. V lost 4 bases, J lost 2 bases, and 9 bases lay in between. CDR3 sequence reads: CASSSGLTYNEQFF. CDR3 in DNA: TGTGCCAGCAGTTCGGGACTGACCTACAATGAGCAGTTCTTC.

V is TRBV27 and J is TRBJ1-1, with D uncertain. CDR3 length: 17 residues. V lost 0 bases, J lost 0 bases, and 14 bases lay in between. Germline V gives CDR1 MNHEY, CDR2 SMNVEV (reference sequence). DNA of the CDR3: TGTGCCAGCAGTTTATCGGCGGGTTTCTACCTGAACACTGAAGCTTTCTTT. Translated, it gives CASSLSAGFYLNTEAFF.

The rearrangement joins TRBV11-2 to TRBJ2-1; D possibly corresponds to TRBD2 (5 bases). CDR3 length equals 15 residues. Per the germline V gene, CDR1 is SGHAT and CDR2 is FQNNGV. With 6 bases removed from V and 3 bases from J, the gap between germline ends came to 15 bases. CDR3 residues: CASSLDLAGYNEQFF. The DNA for the CDR3 is TGTGCCAGCAGTCTTGATCTCGCGGGCTACAATGAGCAGTTCTTC.

This chain joins TRBV6-5 and TRBJ2-7; 9 nucleotides line up with TRBD1. CDR3 size: 14 residues. Germline assignment: CDR1 MNHEY and CDR2 SVGAGI. Unmatched junction bases numbered 7, after V lost 7 bases and J lost 3 bases. CDR3 DNA sequence: TGTGCCAGCATTTTAGGGACAGGGTTCTACGAGCAGTACTTC. It encodes CASILGTGFYEQYF.

This chain connects TRBV9 to TRBJ2-7; 13 bases match TRBD2. This CDR3 comprises 15 residues. V was clipped by 0 bases and J by 3 bases; unmatched bases: 0. Germline V gives CDR1 SGDLS, CDR2 YYNGEE. The CDR3 is CASSVGLAGGYEQYF. The CDR3 nucleotides read TGTGCCAGCAGCGTAGGACTAGCGGGGGGCTACGAGCAGTACTTC.

This rearrangement joins TRBV3-1 (or the pseudogene TRBV3-2) to TRBJ1-1; a possible D gene is TRBD1 (6 bases). The CDR3 is 14 residues long. CDR1 LGHDT and CDR2 YNNKEL come from the germline V gene (reference sequence). The germline V and J ends were trimmed by 3 bases and 4 bases, with 12 bases remaining between them. CDR3 region: CASSHAAGATEAFF. CDR3 coding DNA: TGTGCCAGCAGCCATGCCGCAGGGGCCACTGAAGCTTTCTTT.

The chain is built from TRBV24-1 and TRBJ2-1; tentative D call: TRBD2 (6 bases). V lost 3 bases and J lost 4, with 6 bases in between. The CDR3 has 13 amino acids. The germline V gene encodes CDR1 KGHDR and CDR2 SFDVKD. The CDR3 is CATSDAGYNEQFF. The DNA for the CDR3 is TGTGCCACCAGTGATGCGGGATACAATGAGCAGTTCTTC.

This rearrangement joins TRBV5-1 to TRBJ2-3; TRBD2 matches at 13 bases. The CDR3 is made up of 16 amino acids. Germline CDR1 is SGHRS and CDR2 is YFSETQ. Unmatched junction bases numbered 4, after V lost 4 bases and J lost 2 bases. CDR3 nucleotide sequence: TGCGCCAGCAGCCCGGGACTAGCGGGATACACAGATACGCAGTATTTT. Protein product: CASSPGLAGYTDTQYF. Looking up the rest from reference TRBV5-1 and TRBJ2-3 gives the full variable domain: KAGVTQTPRYLIKTRGQQVTLSCSPISGHRSVSWYQQTPGQGLQFLFEYFSETQRNKGNFPGRFSGRQFSNSRSEMNVSTLELGDSALYLCASSPGLAGYTDTQYFGPGTRLTVL.

The J gene is TRBJ2-7, the V gene TRBV18; D is unclear. CDR3 length: 14 residues. V lost 3 bases to trimming and J lost 0 bases, with 9 bases between them. Germline loops: CDR1 KGHSH, CDR2 LQKENI. The CDR3 DNA reads TGTGCCAGCTCACCCTCTGAGAGCTCCTACGAGCAGTACTTC. It encodes CASSPSESSYEQYF.

Written as DNA, the CDR3 is TGTGCCAGCTCACTGGGACATCGCGCAACTAATGAAAAACTGTTTTTT. Its translation is CASSLGHRATNEKLFF. This sequence joins TRBV18 and TRBJ1-4; D perhaps matches TRBD1 (6 bases). Germline CDR1 reads KGHSH; CDR2 reads LQKENI. Trimming cost V 4 bases and J 0 bases, with 12 bases left between them. This CDR3 contains 16 residues.

This chain uses TRBV3-1 (or the pseudogene TRBV3-2) with TRBJ2-1; TRBD2 aligns across 9 bases. V was clipped by 5 bases and J by 7 bases; unmatched bases: 9. The germline CDR1 and CDR2 sequences are LGHDT and YNNKEL (reference sequence). The CDR3 covers 15 residues. DNA of the CDR3: TGTGCCAGCAGCACGACTAGCGGCAACAGTAATGAGCAGTTCTTC. Protein sequence: CASSTTSGNSNEQFF.

The V gene is TRBV3-1 (or the pseudogene TRBV3-2), the J gene TRBJ2-1, with 9 bases fitting TRBD2. The CDR3 has 17 residues. CDR1 is LGHDT, CDR2 YNNKEL, per germline (reference sequence). V lost 0 bases to trimming and J lost 6 bases; unmatched junction nucleotides: 9. CDR3 sequence: CASSQDSLAGVPNEQFF. CDR3 DNA sequence: TGTGCCAGCAGCCAAGATAGCTTAGCGGGAGTACCCAATGAGCAGTTCTTC.